The sequence of this T cell receptor beta chain was determined in a study of T cell repertoires in ileal Crohn's disease. Study context: Surgery for a complication: stricturing in about 60%, penetrating in about 39%.

As for this clone: Its antigen is currently unknown.

The data were produced by immunoSEQ multiplex PCR, yet TCRdb's version contains in-frame clones alone and is incomplete. The sample has 13,000 to 15,000 clones; under 80% are singletons. Study-level findings and limits: Clonal expansions were more frequent in active smokers than non-smokers at surgery.

The CDR3 totals 16 residues. The V gene end was trimmed by 4 bases and the J gene end by 5 bases; junction bases not matched to a gene: 10. Per the germline V gene, CDR1 is MGHDK and CDR2 is SYGVNS. The time point is: inflamed ileum from the surgical specimen. This receptor was taken from an adult with Crohn's disease. The chain uses TRBV25-1 and TRBJ1-3, with TRBD1 matching over 8 bases. The sequenced material came from ileal tissue. The CDR3 sequence is CASSGVLGQGRNTIYF. The CDR3 nucleotides are TGTGCCAGCAGTGGGGTTTTAGGACAGGGAAGAAACACCATATATTTT.